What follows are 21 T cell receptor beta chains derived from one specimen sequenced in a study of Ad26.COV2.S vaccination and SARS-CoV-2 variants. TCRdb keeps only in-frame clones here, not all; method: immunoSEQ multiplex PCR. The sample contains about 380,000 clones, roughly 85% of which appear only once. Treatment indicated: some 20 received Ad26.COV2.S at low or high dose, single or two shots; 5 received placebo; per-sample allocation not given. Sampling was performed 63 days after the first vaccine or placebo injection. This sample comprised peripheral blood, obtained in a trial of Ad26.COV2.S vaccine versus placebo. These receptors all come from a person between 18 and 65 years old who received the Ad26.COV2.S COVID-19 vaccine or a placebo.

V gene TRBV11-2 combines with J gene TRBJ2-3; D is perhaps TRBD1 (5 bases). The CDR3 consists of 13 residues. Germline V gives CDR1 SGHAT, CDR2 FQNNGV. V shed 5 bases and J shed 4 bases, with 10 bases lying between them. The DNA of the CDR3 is TGTGCCAGCAGCACAGGTGACCCAGATACGCAGTATTTT. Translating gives CASSTGDPDTQYF.

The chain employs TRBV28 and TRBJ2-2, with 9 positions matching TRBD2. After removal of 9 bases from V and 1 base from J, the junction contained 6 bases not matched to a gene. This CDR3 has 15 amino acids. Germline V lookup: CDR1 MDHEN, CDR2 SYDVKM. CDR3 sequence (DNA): TGTGCCAGTTGCGGGGGGGAATTGAACACCGGGGAGCTGTTTTTT. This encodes CASCGGELNTGELFF.

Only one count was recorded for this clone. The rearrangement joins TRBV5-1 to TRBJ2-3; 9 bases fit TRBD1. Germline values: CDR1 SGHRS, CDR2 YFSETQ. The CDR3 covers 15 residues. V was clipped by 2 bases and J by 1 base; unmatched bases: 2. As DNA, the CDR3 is TGCGCCAGCAGCTTAAGGACAGGGGGCACAGATACGCAGTATTTT. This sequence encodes CASSLRTGGTDTQYF.

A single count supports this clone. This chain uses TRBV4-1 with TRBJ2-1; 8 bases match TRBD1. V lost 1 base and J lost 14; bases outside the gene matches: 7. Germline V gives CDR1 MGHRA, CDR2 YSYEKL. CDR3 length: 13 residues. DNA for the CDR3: TGCGCCAGCAGCCAAGTGGGGGACAGGCGAGAGTTCTTC. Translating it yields CASSQVGDRREFF.

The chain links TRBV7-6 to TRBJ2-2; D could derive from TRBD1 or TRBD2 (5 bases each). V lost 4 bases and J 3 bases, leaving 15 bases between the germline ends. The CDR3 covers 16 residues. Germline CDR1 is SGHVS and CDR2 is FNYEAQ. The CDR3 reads CASSSWDGRYTGELFF. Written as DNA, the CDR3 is TGTGCCAGCAGCTCCTGGGACGGACGCTACACCGGGGAGCTGTTTTTT.

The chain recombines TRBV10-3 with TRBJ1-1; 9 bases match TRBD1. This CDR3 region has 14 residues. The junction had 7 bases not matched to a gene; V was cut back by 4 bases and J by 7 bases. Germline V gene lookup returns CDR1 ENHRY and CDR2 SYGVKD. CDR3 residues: CAISGIQGAIEAFF. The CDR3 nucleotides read TGTGCCATCAGTGGAATACAGGGGGCAATTGAAGCTTTCTTT.

CDR3: CASSIDDSSYEQYF. Written as DNA, the CDR3 is TGTGCCAGTAGTATAGATGACAGCTCCTACGAGCAGTACTTC. This rearrangement joins TRBV19 to TRBJ2-7; D perhaps matches TRBD1 (5 bases). CDR3 length: 14 residues. Trimming pared 0 bases from V and 0 bases from J, leaving 6 bases between. Germline CDR1 and CDR2: LNHDA and SQIVND (reference sequence).

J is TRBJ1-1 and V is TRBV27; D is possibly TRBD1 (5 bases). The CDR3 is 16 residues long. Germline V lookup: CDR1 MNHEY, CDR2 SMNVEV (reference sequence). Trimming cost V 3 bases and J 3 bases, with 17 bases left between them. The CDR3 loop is CASSLQEVGPHTEAFF. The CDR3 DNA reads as TGTGCCAGCAGTTTGCAGGAAGTGGGGCCTCACACTGAAGCTTTCTTT.

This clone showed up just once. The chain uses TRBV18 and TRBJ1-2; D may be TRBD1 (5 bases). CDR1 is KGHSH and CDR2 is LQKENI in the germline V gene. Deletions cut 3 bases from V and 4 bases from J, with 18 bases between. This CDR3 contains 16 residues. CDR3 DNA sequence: TGTGCCAGCTCACCCAGGGTAGGGTTGTGGACCTATGGCTACACCTTC. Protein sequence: CASSPRVGLWTYGYTF.

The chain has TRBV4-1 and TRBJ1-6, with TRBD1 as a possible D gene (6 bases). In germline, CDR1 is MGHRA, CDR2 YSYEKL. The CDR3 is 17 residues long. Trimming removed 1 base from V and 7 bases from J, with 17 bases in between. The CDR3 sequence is CASSQVPVTGTNSPLHF. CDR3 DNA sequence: TGCGCCAGCAGCCAAGTCCCCGTAACAGGGACCAATTCACCCCTCCACTTT.

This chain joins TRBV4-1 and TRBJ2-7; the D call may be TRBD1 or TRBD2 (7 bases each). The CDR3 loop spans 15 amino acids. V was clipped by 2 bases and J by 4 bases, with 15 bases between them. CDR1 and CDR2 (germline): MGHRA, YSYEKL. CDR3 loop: CASSQPGGASYEQYF. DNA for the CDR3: TGCGCCAGCAGCCAACCAGGGGGGGCTTCGTACGAGCAGTACTTC.

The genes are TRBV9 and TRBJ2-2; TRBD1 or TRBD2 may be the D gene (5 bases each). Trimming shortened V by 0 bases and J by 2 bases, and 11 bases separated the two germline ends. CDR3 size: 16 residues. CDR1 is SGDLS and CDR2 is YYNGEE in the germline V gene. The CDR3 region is CASSVAGRRNTGELFF. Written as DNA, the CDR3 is TGTGCCAGCAGCGTAGCGGGACGGAGAAACACCGGGGAGCTGTTTTTT.

CDR3 residues: CASSYSGRGTEAFF. CDR3 DNA: TGTGCCAGCAGTTACTCAGGCAGGGGCACTGAAGCTTTCTTT. This chain connects TRBV6-5 to TRBJ1-1; maybe TRBD1 (6 bases). V lost 0 bases and J lost 4, with 9 bases in between. Per germline, CDR1 MNHEY and CDR2 SVGAGI. This CDR3 comprises 14 residues.

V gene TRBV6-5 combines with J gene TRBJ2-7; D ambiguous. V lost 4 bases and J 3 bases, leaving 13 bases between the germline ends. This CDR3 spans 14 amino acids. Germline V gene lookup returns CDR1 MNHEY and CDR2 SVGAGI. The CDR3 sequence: CASSLSSGYYEQYF. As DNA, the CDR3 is TGTGCCAGCAGTTTATCCTCAGGCTACTACGAGCAGTACTTC.

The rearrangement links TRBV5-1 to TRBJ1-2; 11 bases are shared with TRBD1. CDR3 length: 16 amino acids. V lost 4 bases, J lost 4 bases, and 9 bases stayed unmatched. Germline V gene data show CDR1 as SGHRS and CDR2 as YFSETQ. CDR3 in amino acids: CASSVGTGGEGYGYTF. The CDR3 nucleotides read TGCGCCAGCAGCGTCGGGACAGGGGGTGAAGGCTATGGCTACACCTTC.

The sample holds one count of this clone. Here the CDR3 reads CASSLVVQRGVEQYF. The CDR3 nucleotides read TGCGCCAGCAGCTTGGTTGTCCAGCGGGGGGTAGAGCAGTACTTC. The chain employs TRBV5-1 and TRBJ2-7; 9 nucleotides align to TRBD2. CDR1 is SGHRS and CDR2 is YFSETQ in the germline V gene. This CDR3 region has 15 residues. The ends lost 0 bases at V and 7 bases at J; junction bases unmatched: 8.

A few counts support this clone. CDR3 protein: CASSIGRLAGGNEQFF. The CDR3 nucleotides are TGTGCCAGCAGTATAGGGCGTCTAGCGGGAGGCAATGAGCAGTTCTTC. This chain uses TRBV7-9 with TRBJ2-1, with 11 bases aligning to TRBD2. The J segment lost 6 bases and the V segment lost 6 bases, leaving 10 bases of the junction unmatched. CDR3 length equals 16 residues. Per germline, CDR1 SEHNR and CDR2 FQNEAQ (reference sequence).

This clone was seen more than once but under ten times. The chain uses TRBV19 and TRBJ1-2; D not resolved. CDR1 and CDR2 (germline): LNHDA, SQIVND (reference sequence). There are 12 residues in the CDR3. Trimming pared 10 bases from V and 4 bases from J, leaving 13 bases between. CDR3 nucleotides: TGTGCCAATCGGACGGCGGGCTATGGCTACACCTTC. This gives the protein CANRTAGYGYTF.

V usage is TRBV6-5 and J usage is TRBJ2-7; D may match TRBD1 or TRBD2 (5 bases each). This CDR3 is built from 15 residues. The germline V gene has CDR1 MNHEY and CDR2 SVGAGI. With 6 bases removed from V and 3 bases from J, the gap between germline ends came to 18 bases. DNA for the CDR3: TGTGCCAGCAGAACGATTGGGGGAACCGGCTACGAGCAGTACTTC. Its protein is CASRTIGGTGYEQYF.

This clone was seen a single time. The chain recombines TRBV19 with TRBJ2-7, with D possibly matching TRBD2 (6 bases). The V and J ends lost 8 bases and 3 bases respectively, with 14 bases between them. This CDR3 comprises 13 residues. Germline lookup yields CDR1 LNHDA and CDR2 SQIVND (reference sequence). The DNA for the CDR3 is TGTGCCAGTGGCAGACTAGACGGCTACGAGCAGTACTTC. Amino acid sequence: CASGRLDGYEQYF.

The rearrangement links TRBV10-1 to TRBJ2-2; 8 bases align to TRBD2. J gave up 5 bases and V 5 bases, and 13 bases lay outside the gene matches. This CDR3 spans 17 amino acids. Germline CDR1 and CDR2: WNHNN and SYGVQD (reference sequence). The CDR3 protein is CASSTGTSLSSTGELFF. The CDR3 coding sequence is TGCGCCAGCAGTACCGGGACTAGTCTAAGCTCGACCGGGGAGCTGTTTTTT.